One sample yielded the 26 T cell receptor beta chains listed below, sequenced in a study of response to subunit inactivated influenza vaccine. MiXCR, run by TCRdb on the RT-PCR reads, gives a single entry per CDR3 protein. The top ten clones hold 25% to 30% of a sample with 150,000 to 200,000 distinct CDR3 sequences, 12% of them seen once. This sample also belongs to another study, concerning T cells expressing NK-cell markers. This second study says: Generation of TCR beta cDNA was performed by 5'RACE template switching incorporating UMIs.

Sequencing was performed on CD8+ T cells sorted from PBMCs, taken 11 to 12 days after vaccination. The receptors were sampled from a man between 50 and 59 years old who received an inactivated influenza vaccine.

The chain uses TRBV5-1 and TRBJ2-7, with 8 bases matching TRBD2. Losses at the gene ends were 0 bases for V and 6 bases for J; bases not matched to a gene: 5. Germline lookup yields CDR1 SGHRS and CDR2 YFSETQ. This CDR3 region has 14 residues. The CDR3 bases are TGCGCCAGCAGCTTGGGTGGACTAGCTAGCGAGCAGTACTTC. Translated, it gives CASSLGGLASEQYF.

Here the CDR3 reads CASSLVQGDEQFF. The CDR3, as DNA: TGTGCCAGCAGCTTGGTGCAGGGAGATGAGCAGTTCTTC. This chain uses TRBV7-6 with TRBJ2-1, with D perhaps TRBD1 or TRBD2 (5 bases each). The CDR3 length is 13 residues. Per the germline V gene, CDR1 is SGHVS and CDR2 is FNYEAQ. V lost 3 bases and J 8 bases, leaving 11 bases between the germline ends. The variable domain in full, completed from reference TRBV7-6 and TRBJ2-1, reads GAGVSQSPRYKVTKRGQDVALRCDPISGHVSLYWYRQALGQGPEFLTYFNYEAQQDKSGLPNDRFSAERPEGSISTLTIQRTEQRDSAMYRCASSLVQGDEQFFGPGTRLTVL.

In this sample, this clonotype turned up once. The rearrangement joins TRBV3-1 to TRBJ1-5; 9 bases agree with TRBD1. The V gene end was trimmed by 3 bases and the J gene end by 1 base; junction bases not matched to a gene: 10. This CDR3 has 18 residues. Germline V gives CDR1 LGHDT, CDR2 YNNKEL (reference sequence). The CDR3 protein is CASSQLRDREGSNQPQHF. CDR3 coding DNA: TGTGCCAGCAGCCAGCTTCGGGACAGGGAAGGAAGCAATCAGCCCCAGCATTTT.

Only a few counts were recorded for this clonotype. The chain has TRBV5-1 and TRBJ2-3; tentative D call: TRBD2 (5 bases). CDR3 length: 12 amino acids. V was shortened by 5 bases and J by 6 bases, with 10 bases between the two germline ends. CDR1 and CDR2 (germline): SGHRS, YFSETQ. The CDR3 protein is CASSRTGDTQYF. In DNA, the CDR3 is TGCGCCAGCAGTCGGACGGGGGATACGCAGTATTTT.

The CDR3 nucleotides are TGCAGTGCTACAGAGTTTGGGGGGGAAGATACGCAGTATTTT. Translated, it gives CSATEFGGEDTQYF. This sequence joins TRBV20-1 and TRBJ2-3; the match to TRBD2 covers 7 bases. The CDR3 runs 14 residues. CDR1 and CDR2 from the germline V gene are DFQATT and SNEGSKA (reference sequence). V lost 4 bases and J lost 5; bases outside the gene matches: 9.

This chain joins TRBV12-3 or TRBV12-4 and TRBJ2-1; unclear D gene. The CDR3 is made up of 14 amino acids. Trimming pared 5 bases from V and 12 bases from J, leaving 20 bases between. The CDR3 protein is CASSVAVGVPGQFF. CDR3 bases: TGTGCCAGCAGTGTCGCCGTTGGGGTTCCAGGGCAGTTCTTC.

This clonotype was picked up a small number of times. This chain links TRBV30 with TRBJ1-2, with D tentatively TRBD1 (5 bases). CDR1 and CDR2 (germline): GTSNPN, SVGIG (reference sequence). The CDR3 length is 13 residues. Trimming took off 2 bases at V and 7 bases at J, with 14 bases between the two ends. The CDR3 region has the DNA TGTGCCTGGAGTTATGAAGGGGCCGCTGGCTACACCTTC. This sequence encodes CAWSYEGAAGYTF.

This clonotype was counted only a few times. The genes are TRBV7-2 and TRBJ2-1; tentative D call: TRBD2 (7 bases). Between the trimmed V and J ends, which lost 3 bases and 5 bases, there was a span of 14 bases. Germline values: CDR1 SGHTA, CDR2 FQGNSA. The CDR3 has 15 residues. The CDR3 sequence: CASSFGGAYNNEQFF. The CDR3 DNA reads TGTGCCAGCAGCTTTGGGGGGGCCTACAACAATGAGCAGTTCTTC.

DNA for the CDR3: TGCGCCAGCAGCTTCTCCCAGGGGAGCAGGGAGCTGTTTTTT. Translating gives CASSFSQGSRELFF. This chain links TRBV5-1 with TRBJ2-2; D perhaps matches TRBD1 (6 bases). CDR1 SGHRS and CDR2 YFSETQ come from the germline V gene. There are 14 residues in the CDR3. Trimming cost V 2 bases and J 9 bases, with 14 bases left between them.

This chain joins TRBV4-1 and TRBJ1-5; D is perhaps TRBD1 (5 bases). Germline V gives CDR1 MGHRA, CDR2 YSYEKL. The V and J ends lost 5 bases and 7 bases respectively, with 12 bases between them. CDR3 length: 13 amino acids. Here the CDR3 DNA reads TGCGCCAGCAGCTACGGGGGAGCACAGCCCCAGCATTTT. Translated, it gives CASSYGGAQPQHF.

The gene calls are TRBV20-1 and TRBJ2-7, with 7 positions matching TRBD1. The CDR3 has 14 residues. V shed 0 bases and J 7 bases; nucleotides not matched to a gene: 9. Germline loops: CDR1 DFQATT, CDR2 SNEGSKA (reference sequence). The CDR3 spells CSARDFRDSWEQYF. The CDR3 DNA follows: TGCAGTGCTAGAGATTTTAGGGACAGCTGGGAGCAGTACTTC.

The CDR3 DNA reads TGTGCCAGCAGCCACCAGGGACAGGGAGCCTACGAGCAGTACTTC. Amino acids: CASSHQGQGAYEQYF. This rearrangement joins TRBV14 to TRBJ2-7; 9 positions agree with TRBD1. V lost 3 bases and J lost 2; bases outside the gene matches: 5. CDR3 length: 15 amino acids. Looked up from germline, CDR1 is SGHDN and CDR2 is FVKESK.

The chain employs TRBV3-1 and TRBJ2-7; 7 bases are shared with TRBD2. This CDR3 is built from 16 residues. Germline V gene lookup returns CDR1 LGHDT and CDR2 YNNKEL (reference sequence). V gave up 0 bases and J gave up 0 bases; unmatched junction bases: 5. This CDR3 is CASSQDGSGYSYEQYF. CDR3 nucleotides: TGTGCCAGCAGCCAAGATGGTAGCGGGTACTCCTACGAGCAGTACTTC.

This clonotype was recorded at least ten times. The CDR3 spells CSARGRTAQETQYF. In DNA form, the CDR3 reads TGCAGTGCTAGAGGGAGGACAGCCCAAGAGACCCAGTACTTC. The genes are TRBV20-1 and TRBJ2-5; TRBD1 is a possible D gene (6 bases). Germline V gene data show CDR1 as DFQATT and CDR2 as SNEGSKA (reference sequence). This CDR3 spans 14 amino acids. Trimming pared 1 base from V and 1 base from J, leaving 10 bases between.

This clonotype has only a few counts. CDR3 sequence reads: CASSLGTARLYQETQYF. The CDR3 nucleotides are TGCGCCAGCAGCTTAGGGACAGCCAGACTGTACCAAGAGACCCAGTACTTC. The V gene is TRBV5-1, the J gene TRBJ2-5; 7 nucleotides align to TRBD1. J was trimmed by 0 bases and V by 2 bases; bases with no gene match: 10. The CDR3 sequence is 17 residues long. Germline CDR1 is SGHRS and CDR2 is YFSETQ.

This clonotype was counted between two and nine times. V and J are TRBV29-1 and TRBJ2-7; maybe TRBD2 (6 bases). Germline lookup yields CDR1 SQVTM and CDR2 ANQGSEA. V lost 4 bases, J lost 7 bases, and 8 bases lay in between. The CDR3 runs 10 residues. CDR3 in amino acids: CSVGAGEQYF. For the CDR3, the DNA is TGCAGCGTTGGGGCGGGGGAGCAGTACTTC.

This clonotype was picked up a small number of times. The chain employs TRBV7-7 and TRBJ2-2; D not certain. Per germline, CDR1 SSHAT and CDR2 FNYEAQ (reference sequence). The CDR3 runs to 14 residues. Trimming pared 3 bases from V and 4 bases from J, leaving 9 bases between. CDR3 coding DNA: TGTGCCAGCAGCTTGTACGGACCCACCGGGGAGCTGTTTTTT. Encoded protein: CASSLYGPTGELFF.

This sequence joins TRBV6-1 and TRBJ2-5, with D maybe TRBD2 (6 bases). Trimming cost V 3 bases and J 5 bases, with 10 bases left between them. CDR1 is MNHNS, CDR2 SASEGT, per germline. This CDR3 is built from 13 residues. The CDR3 DNA reads TGTGCCAGCAGTGATTACCGGGGGGAGACCCAGTACTTC. Translating gives CASSDYRGETQYF.

This clonotype was observed a few times. The chain couples TRBV6-2 or TRBV6-3 to TRBJ2-3, with D perhaps matching TRBD2 (5 bases). V was clipped by 7 bases and J by 5 bases, with 25 bases between them. Germline CDR1 MNHEY, CDR2 SVGEGT. The CDR3 runs to 17 residues. The CDR3 spells CASTDPYVSGGLDTQYF. The CDR3 bases are TGTGCCAGCACCGACCCATACGTGAGCGGAGGACTAGATACGCAGTATTTT.

This clonotype was observed at least ten times. This chain's CDR3 is CASSQDLGSTDTQYF. CDR3 in DNA: TGCGCCAGCAGCCAAGATCTAGGCTCTACAGATACGCAGTATTTT. The chain uses TRBV4-3 and TRBJ2-3; D is uncertain. V lost 0 bases and J 3 bases, leaving 10 bases between the germline ends. CDR1 LGHNA and CDR2 YSLEER come from the germline V gene. This CDR3 has 15 residues.

CDR3 bases: TGCAGTGCTAGGTATGGGAATGAGCAGTTCTTC. Its protein is CSARYGNEQFF. This chain joins TRBV20-1 and TRBJ2-1; no reliable D call. The germline V gene encodes CDR1 DFQATT and CDR2 SNEGSKA (reference sequence). V shed 3 bases and J shed 7 bases, with 7 bases lying between them. The CDR3 extends over 11 amino acids.

The chain has TRBV5-6 and TRBJ1-2; 8 nucleotides align to TRBD1. The CDR3 runs 15 residues. Germline V gives CDR1 SGHDT, CDR2 YYEEEE. V lost 1 base, J lost 2 bases, and 4 bases stayed unmatched. The CDR3 region has the DNA TGTGCCAGCAGCTTGTCGTCAGGGGGCAACTATGGCTACACCTTC. Protein product: CASSLSSGGNYGYTF.

This clonotype was seen a few times. This chain connects TRBV15 to TRBJ2-2, with TRBD1 matching 9 bases. Germline V gives CDR1 LNHNV, CDR2 YYDKDF (reference sequence). Losses at the gene ends were 5 bases for V and 3 bases for J; bases not matched to a gene: 7. This CDR3 is 16 amino acids long. Here the CDR3 reads CATSGHRGRHTGELFF. The CDR3 nucleotides are TGTGCCACCAGCGGACACAGGGGGCGCCACACCGGGGAGCTGTTTTTT.

The chain combines TRBV28 with TRBJ1-5; a possible D gene is TRBD1 (5 bases). V lost 3 bases and J 10 bases, leaving 16 bases between the germline ends. The germline V gene has CDR1 MDHEN and CDR2 SYDVKM. This CDR3 is 14 amino acids long. CDR3 sequence (DNA): TGTGCCAGCAGTTTGACACAGGCTTATCCACCCCAGCATTTT. It encodes CASSLTQAYPPQHF.

The table lists this clonotype with a few counts. The chain couples TRBV7-2 to TRBJ2-5; possibly TRBD1 for D (6 bases). V lost 8 bases, J lost 1 base, and 17 bases lay in between. CDR1 is SGHTA and CDR2 is FQGNSA in the germline V gene. CDR3 length equals 15 residues. CDR3 amino acids: CASRPSGRGQETQYF. CDR3 DNA sequence: TGTGCCAGCCGCCCGTCAGGCAGGGGCCAAGAGACCCAGTACTTC.

This clonotype has more than one count but fewer than ten. The rearrangement links TRBV4-2 to TRBJ2-7, with TRBD2 matching over 7 bases. The germline V gene encodes CDR1 LGHNA and CDR2 YNFKEQ. The V and J ends lost 1 base and 0 bases, in that order; junction bases with no gene match: 0. The CDR3 loop spans 14 amino acids. The CDR3 DNA reads TGTGCCAGCAGCCAAGGGGGGGGCTCCTACGAGCAGTACTTC. This sequence encodes CASSQGGGSYEQYF.